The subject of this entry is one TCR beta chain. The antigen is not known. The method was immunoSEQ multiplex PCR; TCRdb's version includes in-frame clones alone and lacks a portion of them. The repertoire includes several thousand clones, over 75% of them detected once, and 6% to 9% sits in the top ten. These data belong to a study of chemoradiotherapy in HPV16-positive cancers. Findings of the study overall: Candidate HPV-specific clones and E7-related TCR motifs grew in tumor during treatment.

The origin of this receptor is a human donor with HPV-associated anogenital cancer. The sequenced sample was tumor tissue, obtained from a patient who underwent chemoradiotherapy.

CDR3 nucleotides: TGCGCCAGCAGCCTCTCGGGGACTAGCGTTACCTACGAGCAGTACTTC. It codes for CASSLSGTSVTYEQYF. J is TRBJ2-7 and V is TRBV4-1; 10 nucleotides align to TRBD2. V was clipped by 4 bases and J by 2 bases; unmatched bases: 8. Germline assignment: CDR1 MGHRA and CDR2 YSYEKL. This CDR3 contains 16 residues.